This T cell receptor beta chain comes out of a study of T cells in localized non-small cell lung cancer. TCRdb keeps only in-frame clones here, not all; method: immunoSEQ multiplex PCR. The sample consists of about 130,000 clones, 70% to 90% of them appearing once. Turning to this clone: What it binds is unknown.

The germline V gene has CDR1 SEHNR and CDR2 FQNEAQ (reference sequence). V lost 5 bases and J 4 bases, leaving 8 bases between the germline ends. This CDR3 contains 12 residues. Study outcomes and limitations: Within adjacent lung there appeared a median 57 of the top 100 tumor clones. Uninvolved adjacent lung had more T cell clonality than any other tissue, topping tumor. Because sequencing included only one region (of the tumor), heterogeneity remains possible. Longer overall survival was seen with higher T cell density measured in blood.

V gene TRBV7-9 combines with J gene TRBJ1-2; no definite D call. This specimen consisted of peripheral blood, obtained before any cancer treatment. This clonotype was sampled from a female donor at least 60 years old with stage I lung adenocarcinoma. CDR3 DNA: TGTGCCAGCAGCGCAACCCTCTATGGCTACACCTTC. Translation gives CASSATLYGYTF.